The 26 T cell receptor beta chains reported below all come from one sample, sequenced in a study of T cell clonality in common variable immunodeficiency. Assay: immunoSEQ multiplex PCR; the TCRdb copy retains only in-frame clones and omits some. Its table records fewer than 20,000 clones. Their antigens are not known. The study, taken as a whole, reports: Common variable immunodeficiency TCR beta sequences reportedly had fewer deletions and N-nucleotide insertions.

Sequenced material: peripheral blood mononuclear cells. Every receptor here comes from a human donor with common variable immunodeficiency.

About this clone: The read comes to an end 3 residues before the CDR3 does, leaving the germline J gene to fill in the end. This chain uses TRBV6-4 with TRBJ1-5, with D possibly matching TRBD1 (6 bases). The CDR3 loop spans 16 amino acids. Germline assignment: CDR1 MRHNA and CDR2 SNTAGT. Trimming shortened V by 7 bases and J by 6 bases, and 22 bases separated the two germline ends. The CDR3 is CASTRGGQVIGQPQHF. CDR3 DNA (partial): TGTGCCAGCACCAGGGGTGGGCAAGTAATAGGTCAGCCC.

By frequency, this clone registers medium-sized (0.01 to 0.1%). The CDR3 end is not reached by the read, which stops 3 residues before it; the germline J gene fills it in. The chain links TRBV30 to TRBJ1-3; the D is unclear. The CDR3 is made up of 14 amino acids. Trimming took off 4 bases at V and 3 bases at J, with 13 bases between the two ends. In germline, CDR1 is GTSNPN, CDR2 SVGIG (reference sequence). The DNA read from the CDR3 is TGTGCCTGGAACCTGCGAGGGTATGGAAACACC. The encoded protein is CAWNLRGYGNT. The CDR3 reads in full as CAWNLRGYGNTIYF.

Notes on this clone: From the germline J gene comes the end of the CDR3, since the read stops 3 residues before it. This rearrangement joins TRBV2 to TRBJ1-5; tentatively, D is TRBD1 (5 bases). The germline V gene has CDR1 SNHLY and CDR2 FYNNEI. The V end was cut by 6 bases, the J end by 3 bases, with 9 bases between. CDR3 length: 13 residues. This CDR3 is CASRTAINQPQHF. The CDR3 DNA, read in part, is TGTGCCAGCAGGACAGCCATCAATCAGCCC.

Concerning this clone: Read data end 3 residues before the CDR3 end; the end is taken from the germline J gene. The rearrangement links TRBV19 to TRBJ2-3, with 7 positions matching TRBD1. This CDR3 is 15 amino acids long. In germline, CDR1 is LNHDA, CDR2 SQIVND (reference sequence). The junction had 3 bases not matched to a gene; V was cut back by 3 bases and J by 0 bases. The CDR3 spells CASSMGQSSTDTQYF. Partial CDR3 DNA: TGTGCCAGTAGTATGGGACAGTCTAGCACAGATACG. The variable domain in full, completed from reference TRBV19 and TRBJ2-3, reads DGGITQSPKYLFRKEGQNVTLSCEQNLNHDAMYWYRQDPGQGLRLIYYSQIVNDFQKGDIAEGYSVSREKKESFPLTVTSAQKNPTAFYLCASSMGQSSTDTQYFGPGTRLTVL.

On this clone itself: Sequencing ends 3 residues short of the CDR3 end; the germline J gene provides the rest. The chain links TRBV29-1 to TRBJ2-1, with 11 positions matching TRBD2. J gave up 4 bases and V 4 bases, and 3 bases lay outside the gene matches. This CDR3 contains 14 residues. The germline V gene has CDR1 SQVTM and CDR2 ANQGSEA. CDR3 DNA (partial): TGCAGCGTTGGGGGACTAGCGGAATACAATGAG. Translated: CSVGGLAEYNE. The full CDR3 protein is CSVGGLAEYNEQFF.

Concerning this clone itself: The CDR3 end lies 3 residues beyond the end of the read and is filled in from the germline J gene. This chain uses TRBV18 with TRBJ2-2, with D uncertain. The V and J ends lost 1 base and 6 bases respectively, with 15 bases between them. The germline gives CDR1 KGHSH, CDR2 LQKENI. The CDR3 runs 16 residues. CDR3 amino acids: CASSPQLRRQAGELFF. CDR3 DNA (partial): TGTGCCAGCTCACCACAGCTCCGACGGCAGGCCGGGGAG.

Regarding this clone: The CDR3 end lies 3 residues beyond the end of the read and is filled in from the germline J gene. The gene calls are TRBV5-6 and TRBJ2-2; D perhaps matches TRBD1 (5 bases). The germline V and J ends were trimmed by 4 bases and 6 bases, with 10 bases remaining between them. CDR3 length equals 13 residues. CDR1 is SGHDT and CDR2 is YYEEEE in the germline V gene. The sequenced part of the CDR3 DNA is TGTGCCAGCAGCATTACAGGTTCCGGGGAG. It specifies CASSITGSGE. The entire CDR3 is CASSITGSGELFF.

Note on this clone: The missing CDR3 end, 3 residues past where the read stops, is filled in from the germline J gene. The chain employs TRBV12-3 or TRBV12-4 and TRBJ1-6; weak D call: TRBD1 (5 bases). There are 17 residues in the CDR3. Trimming took off 3 bases at V and 4 bases at J, with 16 bases between the two ends. The covered CDR3 bases are TGTGCCAGCAGTTTTAGGGCAGGGCTAGGGTATAATTCACCC. Translated: CASSFRAGLGYNSP. The entire CDR3 reads CASSFRAGLGYNSPLHF.

Details on this clone: The read ends 3 residues early relative to the CDR3; the germline J gene fills the gap. The gene calls are TRBV5-4 and TRBJ1-2, with D perhaps matching TRBD1 (5 bases). This CDR3 has 13 amino acids. Trimming pared 4 bases from V and 5 bases from J, leaving 12 bases between. The V gene's germline CDR1 is SGHNT and CDR2 YYREEE (reference sequence). CDR3 DNA, as far as it was read: TGTGCCAGCAGCGAGACAGCTACTTATGGC. Protein product: CASSETATYG. The whole CDR3 sequence is CASSETATYGYTF.

With respect to this clone: The CDR3 goes on 3 residues after the read ends, and that part is filled in from the germline J gene. The chain is built from TRBV7-2 and TRBJ2-3; no reliable D call. Germline CDR1 reads SGHTA; CDR2 reads FQGNSA. Trimming removed 0 bases at V and 0 bases at J, with 7 bases between. This CDR3 region has 15 residues. The CDR3 spells CASSLAASSTDTQYF. CDR3 DNA, as far as it was read: TGTGCCAGCAGCTTAGCAGCGTCTAGCACAGATACG.

Details on this clone: From the germline J gene comes the end of the CDR3, since the read stops 3 residues before it. V and J are TRBV5-1 and TRBJ2-5; 9 nucleotides agree with TRBD2. V was clipped by 4 bases and J by 4 bases; unmatched bases: 11. Per the germline V gene, CDR1 is SGHRS and CDR2 is YFSETQ. CDR3 size: 16 residues. The covered CDR3 bases are TGCGCCAGCAGCCGTGACAGAGCGGGGGGTGCAGAGACC. It yields the protein CASSRDRAGGAET. The full-length CDR3 reads as CASSRDRAGGAETQYF.

Regarding this clone: The sequenced fragment ends 3 residues before the CDR3 boundary, so the rest is inferred from the germline J gene. The chain couples TRBV5-1 to TRBJ2-5; 7 nucleotides match TRBD1. After removal of 4 bases from V and 3 bases from J, the junction contained 6 bases not matched to a gene. The germline gives CDR1 SGHRS, CDR2 YFSETQ. The CDR3 spans 14 residues. The CDR3 loop is CASSPGTAEETQYF. The CDR3 bases that were read are TGCGCCAGCAGCCCAGGGACAGCCGAAGAGACC.

To note about this clone: The read finishes 3 residues shy of the CDR3 end, and the germline J gene is used to complete it. The V gene is TRBV14, the J gene TRBJ2-2, with TRBD2 matching 9 bases. This CDR3 comprises 16 residues. The V gene's germline CDR1 is SGHDN and CDR2 FVKESK. The ends lost 1 base at V and 6 bases at J; junction bases unmatched: 6. The sequenced CDR3 bases are TGTGCCAGCAGCCAAGTTAGCGGGAGAGGAGCCGGGGAG. Its translation: CASSQVSGRGAGE. The entire CDR3 is CASSQVSGRGAGELFF.

In regard to this clone: Sequencing ends 3 residues short of the CDR3 end; the germline J gene provides the rest. The V call is TRBV20-1, the J call TRBJ2-5; 7 bases fit TRBD1. CDR1 is DFQATT and CDR2 is SNEGSKA in the germline V gene (reference sequence). J gave up 5 bases and V 5 bases, and 5 bases lay outside the gene matches. The length of the CDR3 is 12 residues. The DNA read from the CDR3 is TGCAGTGCTCTGACAGGGTGGGAGACC. Its translation: CSALTGWET. The complete CDR3 protein is CSALTGWETQYF.

With respect to this clone: The read comes to an end 3 residues before the CDR3 does, leaving the germline J gene to fill in the end. This sequence joins TRBV10-3 and TRBJ1-5; D perhaps matches TRBD1 (5 bases). This CDR3 region has 14 residues. Germline CDR1 ENHRY, CDR2 SYGVKD. V shed 0 bases and J shed 5 bases, with 8 bases lying between them. The CDR3 loop reads CAISESGGDQPQHF. CDR3 DNA (partial): TGTGCCATCAGTGAGTCGGGGGGGGATCAGCCC.

On this clone: The read ends 3 residues before the CDR3 terminus; that terminus is restored from the germline J gene. The chain couples TRBV12-3 or TRBV12-4 to TRBJ2-3; 9 bases are a match to TRBD2. V was clipped by 7 bases and J by 6 bases; unmatched bases: 8. The CDR3 is 14 residues long. The CDR3 loop is CASTLAGPLDTQYF. The CDR3 DNA, read in part, is TGTGCCAGCACCCTAGCGGGGCCTTTGGATACG.

For this clone: The missing CDR3 end, 3 residues past where the read stops, is filled in from the germline J gene. V is TRBV11-2 and J is TRBJ2-5, with 9 bases lining up with TRBD1. CDR3 length equals 13 residues. Trimming removed 5 bases from V and 3 bases from J; junction bases left unmatched: 1. CDR1 and CDR2 from the germline V gene are SGHAT and FQNNGV. The CDR3 protein is CASSRTGEETQYF. The part of the CDR3 DNA that was read is TGTGCCAGCAGCCGGACAGGGGAAGAGACC.

A note on this clone: The read terminates 3 residues ahead of where the CDR3 ends, so the germline J gene completes it. This chain uses TRBV7-8 with TRBJ2-6, with D unresolved. The V gene's germline CDR1 is SGHVS and CDR2 FQNEAQ. Trimming shortened V by 2 bases and J by 2 bases, and 4 bases separated the two germline ends. CDR3 length equals 14 residues. Incomplete CDR3 DNA: TGTGCCAGCAGCTTAACTGCTGGGGCCAACGTC. Its translation is CASSLTAGANV. In full, the CDR3 reads CASSLTAGANVLTF.

Partial CDR3 DNA: TGCAGCGTTGGGCGGGGGGCCTTTCAAGAGACC. Translated, it gives CSVGRGAFQET. The CDR3 as a whole reads CSVGRGAFQETQYF. The chain couples TRBV29-1 to TRBJ2-5; TRBD2 agrees at 8 bases. The missing CDR3 end, 3 residues past where the read stops, is filled in from the germline J gene. The CDR3 totals 14 residues. Trimming removed 4 bases from V and 2 bases from J; junction bases left unmatched: 6. From germline, CDR1 is SQVTM and CDR2 ANQGSEA. Looking up the rest from reference TRBV29-1 and TRBJ2-5 gives the full variable domain: SAVISQKPSRDICQRGTSLTIQCQVDSQVTMMFWYRQQPGQSLTLIATANQGSEATYESGFVIDKFPISRPNLTFSTLTVSNMSPEDSSIYLCSVGRGAFQETQYFGPGTRLLVL.

As to this clone: The CDR3 extends 3 residues past the end of the read, so its final part is completed from the germline J gene. V gene TRBV7-3 combines with J gene TRBJ2-7; D gene uncertain. Germline CDR1 is SGHTA and CDR2 is FQGTGA. Trimming took 1 base from V and 2 from J, leaving 12 bases between them. This CDR3 spans 15 amino acids. The sequenced CDR3 bases are TGTGCCAGCAGCTTAAGGGCAGGCTTTACCTACGAG. Translated, it gives CASSLRAGFTYE. In full, the CDR3 reads CASSLRAGFTYEQYF.

As to this clone: The missing CDR3 end, 3 residues past where the read stops, is filled in from the germline J gene. V and J are TRBV20-1 and TRBJ2-1, with TRBD2 matching over 8 bases. The CDR3 is made up of 15 amino acids. CDR1 DFQATT and CDR2 SNEGSKA come from the germline V gene (reference sequence). The V segment lost 6 bases and the J segment 1 base; nucleotides outside the gene matches: 8. The DNA read from the CDR3 is TGCAGTGCCGAACCAGCGGGAGCGTCCTACAATGAG. Translating gives CSAEPAGASYNE. The entire CDR3 protein reads CSAEPAGASYNEQFF.

Comments on this clone: The CDR3 end falls 3 residues outside the read, so it is completed with the germline J gene. This sequence joins TRBV20-1 and TRBJ1-2; weak D call: TRBD1 (6 bases). The length of the CDR3 is 14 residues. V was clipped by 6 bases and J by 0 bases, with 14 bases between them. Germline V gives CDR1 DFQATT, CDR2 SNEGSKA (reference sequence). CDR3 DNA, as far as it was read: TGCAGTGCCGCCGACAGGAGATCTAACTATGGC. This translates into CSAADRRSNYG. The entire CDR3 protein reads CSAADRRSNYGYTF.

Worth noting for this clone: The read terminates 3 residues ahead of where the CDR3 ends, so the germline J gene completes it. The chain recombines TRBV2 with TRBJ1-5; TRBD1 matches at 9 bases. The germline CDR1 and CDR2 sequences are SNHLY and FYNNEI. CDR3 length: 15 residues. The V and J ends lost 4 bases and 6 bases, in that order; junction bases with no gene match: 7. This CDR3 is CASSGLTGGAQPQHF. The sequenced CDR3 bases are TGTGCCAGCAGTGGGCTGACAGGGGGGGCTCAGCCC.

Comment on this clone: The DNA ends 3 residues before the CDR3 does, and the rest of the CDR3 is filled in from the germline J gene. The chain carries TRBV19 and TRBJ2-3, with 7 bases that match TRBD1. Losses at the gene ends were 5 bases for V and 0 bases for J; bases not matched to a gene: 5. There are 15 residues in the CDR3. Germline CDR1 reads LNHDA; CDR2 reads SQIVND (reference sequence). The sequenced CDR3 bases are TGTGCCAGTAGTCCTGACAGGGCCAGCACAGATACG. This gives the protein CASSPDRASTDT. The whole CDR3 sequence is CASSPDRASTDTQYF.

A remark on this clone: The CDR3 goes on 3 residues after the read ends, and that part is filled in from the germline J gene. The rearrangement links TRBV6-1 to TRBJ2-5, with D hard to call. Germline CDR1 MNHNS, CDR2 SASEGT. V shed 4 bases and J shed 3 bases, with 6 bases lying between them. This CDR3 contains 12 residues. The DNA read from the CDR3 is TGTGCCAGCAGTGTATCTGAAGAGACC. This gives the protein CASSVSEET. The CDR3 in its entirety is CASSVSEETQYF.

For this clone: The observed sequence ends 3 residues before the CDR3 terminus, with the missing tail filled in from the germline J gene. The chain couples TRBV12-3 or TRBV12-4 to TRBJ1-6; 7 nucleotides match TRBD1. The CDR3 consists of 13 residues. V lost 10 bases, J lost 9 bases, and 9 bases stayed unmatched. Here the CDR3 reads CATRTGPGSPLHF. CDR3 bases read: TGTGCCACCCGGACAGGACCAGGTTCACCC.